This entry is about one T cell receptor beta chain. This clone appeared a few times. No antigen is known for it. Per-base qualities were not stored, and no clone one base away is much larger. This sample is part of a study of cytomegalovirus exposure and HLA in healthy donors (dated by TCRdb to about 2017). Broadly, across the study: An earlier analysis of more than 550 of the donors reported approximately 300 Gb of sequence data and 95 million to 120 million unique TCR beta sequences obtained from around 170 million T cells. An early release that covered fewer than 750 HLA-typed donors contained approximately 300 gigabases of sequencing data and approximately 85 million unique TCR sequences. Of the 300 to 400 genotyped donors, 81% fell in the genetic ancestry cluster associated with self-reported Caucasian donors. The study aimed to test whether cataloging public T cell receptors could reveal signatures of past pathogen exposure. The study used immunosequencing to profile the T cell repertoires of under 700 subjects and linked those repertoires to cytomegalovirus serostatus. A separate validation cohort of roughly 130 different subjects was used in addition to the roughly 670-subject first cohort. The study combined high-throughput TCR immunosequencing, statistical association of individual TCRs with disease status, and machine learning to predict cytomegalovirus infection status. A later analysis re-examined previously published TCR beta repertoires from around 670 donors and added high-resolution HLA genotyping to investigate patterns of TCR occurrence. In the later analysis, no new phenotypic data were used to find candidate immune exposures; instead, reliance was placed on TCR beta sequences and their occurrence across donors. To decide whether each TCR beta V gene segment behaved as functional or pseudogenic, an earlier analysis of some 570 of the donors relied on high-throughput TCR beta sequencing. Alongside the repertoire data, information on donor age, sex, ethnicity and CMV serostatus was compiled. A later genetic analysis used genome-wide SNP genotypes for about three fifths of the 666 donors, treating that subset as a discovery cohort. All discovery cohort repertoires had been generated using a single sequencing platform. HLA typing included class I and class II loci at four-digit resolution. Typing coverage varied by locus: about 620-630 donors for A, B, C, DRB1 and DQB1; roughly 520 for DQA1; more than 600 for DPA1; more than 450 for DPB1. A handful of DR-DQ haplotypes were handled as single units for association and clustering because linkage in the cohort was strong. On average, around 230,000 unique TCR beta nucleotide sequences were sequenced per donor among some 420 genotyped donors of the cohort, with roughly 18% of those sequences being non-productive. What the work shows at the level of the full study, not this receptor alone: Because counts were too low, some 17 rarely observed V segments, including chromosome 9 orphons, were excluded from the earlier analysis of under 650 of the donors. Most TCR sequences were seen in very few donors, while some public TCRs were found in many individuals. The study gave a list of under 200 TCR beta chains associated with cytomegalovirus. A further reported finding was that TCR beta sequences accurately predicted the HLA-A and HLA-B alleles for most subjects in the first cohort. In an earlier analysis of about 600 of the donors, most TCR beta V segments appeared in productive rearrangements about 87% or about 30% of the time, broadly matching IMGT annotations. Cytomegalovirus status was reported to be diagnosed by the classifier with high specificity and sensitivity in both the original and validation cohorts. V-gene and J-gene trimming of TCR beta chains was associated with a missense DCLRE1C variant in a later genetic analysis, and the association was replicated in an independent cohort. The only immune exposure information available for the cohort was CMV serostatus. In a later analysis, HLA-associated TCR beta chains were found to be more clonally expanded and to have lower generation probabilities than equally common non-associated chains. This cohort had only TCR beta chains sequenced, and the lack of alpha or paired-chain data limited which features could be detected. Most CMV-associated TCR beta chains appeared to be HLA-restricted in a later analysis, and the HLA associations seemed to be driven largely by CMV exposure. In vitro tests confirmed that a few of the cytomegalovirus-associated TCR beta chains recognize cytomegalovirus antigens. Specific HLA alleles were associated with more than 15,000 TCR beta sequences at a false discovery rate of 0.05 in a later analysis. Linkage disequilibrium might explain the correlated functional status among segregating V segments, but an unknown experimental factor could not be excluded. The presence/absence analyses assumed that sequencing depth was roughly uniform across donors, and that assumption may not be true. The authors suggested that the approach could potentially be generalized to other disease states and immunological phenotypes. HLA typing was unavailable for some donors at each locus, so association tests used only the typed subset. According to a later analysis, parvovirus B19, influenza, CMV and Epstein-Barr virus appeared linked to several top co-occurrence clusters. In a later analysis, the rate of TCR association differed among HLA loci, with DRB1 alleles having the most associated TCRs and HLA-C alleles having the fewest. When HLA alleles, especially DR and DQ, strongly co-occurred, TCR associations were difficult to assign to individual alleles. A cluster of highly shared sequence variants was judged likely to represent a technical artifact of the sequencing pipeline. A later genetic analysis reported fewer N-insertions in productive TCRs among donors in an Asian-associated ancestry cluster than the roughly 670-donor mean.

The cohort was made up of 500 to 850 healthy bone marrow donors. At the time of sampling, all cohort members were nominally healthy, though unrecorded immune exposures were likely present. The donor was CMV seronegative and belonged to the group of over 300 seronegative cohort members. A peripheral blood sample was collected from each donor, and TCR beta sequencing was performed on peripheral blood mononuclear cells. The Qiagen DNeasy Blood Extraction Kit was used to extract genomic DNA from the blood cell samples. Library preparation was by the immunoSEQ multiplex PCR assay. For the multiplex PCR, a mixture combining 60 forward primers for TCR Vbeta segments and 13 reverse primers for TCR Jbeta segments was used. The CDR3 region of rearranged TCR beta genes was amplified from genomic DNA by a multiplex PCR assay. The Illumina HiSeq System was used to sequence the amplified TCR beta libraries as 87-base-pair reads. As for the authors' bioinformatics: A later analysis tallied roughly 76 million unique TCR beta chains across the approximately 670 repertoires, and about 12 million of those chains were shared by two or more donors. To remove PCR and sequencing errors, raw reads were error-corrected and collapsed into unique sequences using a nearest-neighbor algorithm that merged closely related sequences. CDR3 sequences were aligned to IMGT reference sequences to assign V, D and J gene segments. For a sequence to be retained, a match of at least six nucleotides to both a V gene segment and a J gene segment was required. Rearrangements were called productive when the CDR3 lacked stop codons and stayed in frame with V and J; all others were non-productive. CDR3 was defined by IMGT convention, running from the second conserved V-encoded cysteine to the conserved J-encoded phenylalanine. Sequences without an unambiguous match to a single V gene segment were excluded from the earlier analysis of about 630 of the donors. An earlier analysis of about 600 of the donors called V segments functional above 56.7% productive rearrangements and segregating when the between-donor standard deviation exceeded 5%. A statistical classification framework was developed to diagnose cytomegalovirus status using the catalog of TCR beta chain sequences. In a later analysis, TCR nucleotide sequences were compared against IMGT/GENE-DB human TR gene sequences so that V and J genes could be assigned. Using the TCRdist pipeline, a later analysis assigned CDR3 sequences along with most-parsimonious VDJ recombination scenarios. In a later analysis, every TCR beta chain was defined by the combination of its CDR3 amino acid sequence and its V-gene family, and reads without a unique V-gene family were dropped. A later analysis removed 592 highly shared, low-generation-probability nucleotide sequences to deal with suspected cross-contamination and a sequencing artifact. For each public chain, a later analysis derived a clonal expansion index from normalized ranks of inferred template counts within each repertoire. In a later analysis, generation probabilities were computed with a VDJ recombination model fitted to out-of-frame rearrangements, and the resulting probabilities were checked against IGoR. A later analysis scored TCR-TCR, TCR-HLA and TCR-CMV co-occurrence with hypergeometric tests, applying a repertoire-size bias correction to TCR pairs. A later analysis estimated false discovery rates by permuting HLA or CMV assignments 20 times. A later analysis grouped co-occurring TCRs with DBSCAN, adding TCRdist sequence similarity when clustering within HLA-allele-positive subsets. Co-occurrence clustering excluded repertoires with fewer than 30,000 or more than 120,000 public chains, plus five with anomalous nucleotide sharing. TCRdb provides this immuneACCESS table in a form limited to in-frame rearrangements. Some clones are lacking; in checked studies, under half of them reflect an unresolved V gene, and why the rest are absent is not known. For V, J and clone size, that table is used; D and trimming come from the DNA. The sample records some 130,000 clones, 78% of which are singletons. The ten biggest clones cover approximately 1.5% of the sample.

The sequence was collected from a woman aged 18 to 35 in good health and CMV-seronegative. Sequences were obtained from PBMCs.

The DNA sequence reads TGTGCCAGCAGCGCGGAACAGGGGTGGGATCATAGGAGATGGCCCCAGCATTTT. Its coded protein is CASSAEQGWDHRRWPQHF. The chain joins TRBV5-4 to TRBJ1-5, and 7 junction bases match TRBD1. Per the germline V gene (reference sequence), SGHNT is the CDR1 and YYREEE is the CDR2. For this chain, trimming is 4 bases at the V end and 9 bases at the J end, and the number of junction bases without a gene match is 22. The CDR3 spans 18 residues, from the cysteine through the phenylalanine. Only the CDR3 portion is preserved as DNA: 54 bases, with reading frame beginning at the first base.